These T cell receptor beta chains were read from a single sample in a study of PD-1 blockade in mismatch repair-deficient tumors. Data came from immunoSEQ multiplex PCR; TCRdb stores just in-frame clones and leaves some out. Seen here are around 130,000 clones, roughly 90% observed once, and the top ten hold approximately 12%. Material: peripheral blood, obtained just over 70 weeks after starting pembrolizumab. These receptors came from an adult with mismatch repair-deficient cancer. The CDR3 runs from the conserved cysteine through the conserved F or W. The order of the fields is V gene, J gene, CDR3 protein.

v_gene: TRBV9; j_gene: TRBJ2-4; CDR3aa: CASSVGAGGGKNIQYF
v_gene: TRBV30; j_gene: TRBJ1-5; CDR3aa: CAWSSREGNQPQHF
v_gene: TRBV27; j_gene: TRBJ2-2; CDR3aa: CASSRARGEVGELFF
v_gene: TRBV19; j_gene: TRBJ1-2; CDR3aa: CASRSNYGYTF
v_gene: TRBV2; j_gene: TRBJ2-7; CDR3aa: CASSKYYEQYF
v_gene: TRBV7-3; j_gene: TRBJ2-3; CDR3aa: CASSLTGSFTDTQYF
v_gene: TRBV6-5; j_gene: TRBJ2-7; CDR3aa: CASSNTFGAYHEQYF
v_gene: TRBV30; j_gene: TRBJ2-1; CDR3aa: CAWSGYAGGGAGDWRYNEQFF
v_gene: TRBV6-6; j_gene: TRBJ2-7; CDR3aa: CASSYLDSSYEQYF
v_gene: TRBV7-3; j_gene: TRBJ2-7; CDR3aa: CATPLGSVIYEQYF
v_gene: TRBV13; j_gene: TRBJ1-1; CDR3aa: CASSQGGRARAEAFF
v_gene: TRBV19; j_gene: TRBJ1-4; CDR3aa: CASSISHSTNEKLFF
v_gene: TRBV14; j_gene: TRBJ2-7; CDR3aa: CASSQGPPAYEQYF
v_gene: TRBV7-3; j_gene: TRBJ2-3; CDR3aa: CASSPGTGGDTQYF
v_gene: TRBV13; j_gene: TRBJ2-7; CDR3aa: CASSLRQTYEQYF
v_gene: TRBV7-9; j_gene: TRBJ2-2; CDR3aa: CASSGRLAGRHTGELFF
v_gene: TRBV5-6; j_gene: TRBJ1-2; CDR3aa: CASSLGQGPRGYTF
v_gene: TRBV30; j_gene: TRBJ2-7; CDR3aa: CAWDRAYEQYF
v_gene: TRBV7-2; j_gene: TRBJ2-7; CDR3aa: CASSSRDRKPYEQYF
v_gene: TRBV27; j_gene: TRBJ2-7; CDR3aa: CASSLFGPVADEQYF
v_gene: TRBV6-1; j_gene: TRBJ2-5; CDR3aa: CASSESTGLRETQYF
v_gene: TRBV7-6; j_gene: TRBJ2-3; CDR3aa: CASSLRASGSLGTQYF
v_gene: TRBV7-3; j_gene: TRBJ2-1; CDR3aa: CASSFSRDPDNEQFF
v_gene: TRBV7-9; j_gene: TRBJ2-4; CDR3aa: CASSPPGTGDRRNIQYF
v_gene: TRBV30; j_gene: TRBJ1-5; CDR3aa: CAWSVGVGNQPQHF
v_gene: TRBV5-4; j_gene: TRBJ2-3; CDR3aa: CASSLRVGSDSSTDTQYF
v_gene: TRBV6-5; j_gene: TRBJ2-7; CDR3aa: CASTRQGGVYEQYF
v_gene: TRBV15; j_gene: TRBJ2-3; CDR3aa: CATSTWGAGGHTDTQYF
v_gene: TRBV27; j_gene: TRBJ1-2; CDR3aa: CASSPTALRGNYGYTF
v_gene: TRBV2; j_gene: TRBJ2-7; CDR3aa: CASSEGLAGPSYEQYF
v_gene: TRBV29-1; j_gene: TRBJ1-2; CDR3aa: CSVASMYGYTF
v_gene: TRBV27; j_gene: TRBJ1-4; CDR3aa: CASSPKAGGEKLFF
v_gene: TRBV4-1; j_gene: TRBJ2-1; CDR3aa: CASSQDRAESSYNEQFF
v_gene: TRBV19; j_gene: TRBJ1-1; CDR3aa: CASSIGRQTEAFF
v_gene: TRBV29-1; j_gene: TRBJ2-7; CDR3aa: CSVEEPRSDEQYF
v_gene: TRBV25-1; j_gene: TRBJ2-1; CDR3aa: CASSHDRVTYNEQFF
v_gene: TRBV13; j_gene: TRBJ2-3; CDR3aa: CASSIAGVVDTQYF
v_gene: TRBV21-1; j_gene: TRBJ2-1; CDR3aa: CASSKGQGLRDYNEQFF
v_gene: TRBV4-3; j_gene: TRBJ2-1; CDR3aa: CASSQGVLFNEQFF
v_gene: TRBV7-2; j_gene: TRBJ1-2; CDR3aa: CASSLVNRGLDGYTF
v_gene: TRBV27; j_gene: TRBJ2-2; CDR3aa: CASSLVWAGYTGELFF
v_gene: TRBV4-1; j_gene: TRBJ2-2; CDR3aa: CASRPKGTNTGELFF
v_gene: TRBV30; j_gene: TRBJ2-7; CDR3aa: CAWSRRDRSFGEQYF
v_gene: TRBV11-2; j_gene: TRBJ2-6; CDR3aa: CASSPRTSGSGANVLTF
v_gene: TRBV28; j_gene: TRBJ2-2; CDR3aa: CASKILGTGELFF
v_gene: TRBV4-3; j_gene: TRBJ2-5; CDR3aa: CASSKRRLAGVETQYF